The text below deals with one T cell receptor beta chain. Its matching antigen is unknown. The length of the CDR3 is 14 residues. Per the germline V gene, CDR1 is MDHEN and CDR2 is SYDVKM. Deletions cut 5 bases from V and 3 bases from J, with 14 bases between. This sample was taken from a study of naive and memory T cell subsets. The study's findings and limits: Possibly reflecting memory cells re-expressing CD45RA, a few larger clonotypes occurred in naive repertoires, especially CD8. The power law exponent of TCR abundance differed between naive and memory cells. Clonotypes are single alpha or beta chains, not paired receptors.

Two oligonucleotides, mixed equimolar, formed the beta constant-region primer covering TRBC1 and TRBC2. Four rounds of PCR amplified the ligated cDNA using nested alpha and beta constant-region primers plus SP2. TCRdb called the UMI-ligation and nested PCR reads again in MiXCR, with one record for every CDR3 protein. The table records fewer than 150,000 distinct CDR3 sequences, roughly a fifth of them present only once. After the first PCR, alpha and beta chain libraries were processed separately. J is TRBJ2-7 and V is TRBV28; D gene uncertain. The sequence was collected from a human donor in good health. The sample was naive CD8+ T cells from blood. The CDR3 protein is CASSQQRSFYEQYF. The CDR3 DNA follows: TGTGCCAGCAGTCAACAGAGATCCTTCTACGAGCAGTACTTC.